These T cell receptor beta chains were read from a single sample in a study of CD8+CD57+ T cells in acquired aplastic anemia. TCRdb recomputed calls from the reads with MiXCR, one row per CDR3 protein. Of under 200,000 distinct CDR3 sequences listed, 40% to 50% are singletons. Sequencing was done on a sample of sorted CD4+, CD8+, or CD8+CD57+ T cells (not recorded which) from PBMCs. Receptors originate from a human donor with aplastic anemia. Both conserved end residues are trimmed from each CDR3.

j_call | v_call | cdr3_aa
TRBJ1-3 | TRBV20-1 | SAAMGNTIY
TRBJ2-5 | TRBV29-1 | SVEEGGETQY
TRBJ2-3 | TRBV20-1 | SARDLLAGKRNTQY
TRBJ2-6 | TRBV2 | AATSGANVLT
TRBJ1-3 | TRBV7-9 | ASSYTASGNTIY
TRBJ1-2 | TRBV12-3/TRBV12-4 | ASSFGANYGYT
TRBJ1-2 | TRBV7-9 | ASSLAYGPNYGYT
TRBJ1-1 | TRBV5-6 | ASSRDIVNTEAF
TRBJ2-7 | TRBV5-1 | ASSLVDSPYEQY
TRBJ1-4 | TRBV19 | ASGTGLNEKLF
TRBJ2-5 | TRBV6-1 | ASSEDSEGLAQY
TRBJ2-1 | TRBV29-1 | SARAGMGQF
TRBJ2-6 | TRBV25-1 | ASLVAQGTSGANVLT
TRBJ2-1 | TRBV24-1 | ATSKSSGRDEQF
TRBJ1-2 | TRBV30 | AWSRPGTGNGYT
TRBJ2-5 | TRBV20-1 | SASYPGLGTQY
TRBJ2-6 | TRBV13 | ASSLVGGTGANVLT
TRBJ2-7 | TRBV29-1 | SARQGTEQY
TRBJ1-6 | TRBV5-6 | ASSLGQGISPLH
TRBJ2-5 | TRBV7-8 | ASSLVFRETQY
TRBJ2-7 | TRBV7-7 | AGSLAVGSIYNEQY
TRBJ1-5 | TRBV15 | ATSRETVLHRNQPQH
TRBJ2-7 | TRBV24-1 | ATSDRGYEQY
TRBJ2-1 | TRBV12-3/TRBV12-4 | ASRTYNEQF
TRBJ2-7 | TRBV7-6 | ASSLGDSSSYEQY
TRBJ2-5 | TRBV25-1 | ASRLAGERETQY
TRBJ2-3 | TRBV2 | ASSEQGIGDTQY
TRBJ1-1 | TRBV2 | ASRSGTVIEAF
TRBJ2-3 | TRBV20-1 | SARVQGDTQY
TRBJ2-4 | TRBV5-4 | ASSLGSGQTKVAKNIQD
TRBJ1-6 | TRBV5-1 | ASSAGTGLASPLH
TRBJ1-2 | TRBV29-1 | SVDSAVYGYT
TRBJ2-5 | TRBV20-1 | SARATGQETQY
TRBJ2-1 | TRBV7-7 | ASSLAGPISYNEQF